The T cell receptor (beta chain) under discussion was sequenced for a study of T cells in Graves' hyperthyroidism and ophthalmopathy. This clonotype was recorded at least ten times. This CDR3 comprises 15 residues. The germline gives CDR1 SGHRS, CDR2 YFSETQ. The ends lost 0 bases at V and 10 bases at J; junction bases unmatched: 6. RNA transcripts yielded amplified TCR beta CDR3 regions. An initial round of RT-PCR targeting the TCR CDR3 relied on the HTBI primer set. TCRdb recomputed calls from the multiplex PCR reads with MiXCR, one row per CDR3 protein. Of about 700,000 distinct CDR3 sequences listed, less than 15% were seen once; the top ten hold around 9.6%.

The chain has TRBV5-1 and TRBJ1-6; 8 nucleotides align to TRBD1. Specimen: blood. The receptor was isolated from a woman under 30 with Graves' hyperthyroidism. Here the CDR3 DNA reads TGCGCCAGCAGCTTGGCGGCAGGGGGCATCTCACCCCTCCACTTT. Encoded protein: CASSLAAGGISPLHF.